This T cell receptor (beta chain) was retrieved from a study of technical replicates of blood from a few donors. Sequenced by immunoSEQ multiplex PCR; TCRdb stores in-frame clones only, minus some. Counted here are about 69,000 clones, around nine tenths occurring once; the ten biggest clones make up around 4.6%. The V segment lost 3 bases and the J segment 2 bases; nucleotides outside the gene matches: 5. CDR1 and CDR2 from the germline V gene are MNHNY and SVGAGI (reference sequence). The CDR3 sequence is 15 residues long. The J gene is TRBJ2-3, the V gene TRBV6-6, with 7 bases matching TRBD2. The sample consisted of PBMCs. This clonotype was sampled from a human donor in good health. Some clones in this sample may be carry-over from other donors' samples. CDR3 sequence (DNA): TGTGCCAGCAGTTATCTAGCGGCTACCACAGATACGCAGTATTTT. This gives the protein CASSYLAATTDTQYF.